This is a list of T cell receptor beta chains from one sample in a study of OX40 agonist ivuxolimab in advanced cancers. TCRdb's table, derived via immunoSEQ multiplex PCR, lists solely in-frame clones and lacks some. The sample comprises approximately 60,000 clones, over 80% of which are singletons, and approximately 2.8% rests with the top ten. Sequenced here: CD4+ or CD8+ T cells sorted from blood, sampled in a trial of the OX40 agonist ivuxolimab. These receptors came from an adult with an advanced solid tumor such as melanoma, head and neck, liver or kidney cancer. Each CDR3 is given with its conserved first and last residue. A D gene is named only where the DNA matches it firmly. Some rows have no size entry. The others give once, few or many, or a class for an expanded clone.

d_call j_call clone_size v_call cdr3_nt cdr3_aa
- TRBJ1-1 many TRBV6-1 TGTGCCAGCACCTCAAAGCAGCCGGGGAACACTGAAGCTTTCTTT CASTSKQPGNTEAFF
TRBD1 TRBJ2-5 - TRBV7-2 TGTGCCAGCAGCTTTCCGGGACAGAGAAAAGAGACCCAGTACTTC CASSFPGQRKETQYF
- TRBJ1-1 - TRBV9 TGTGCCAGCAGCCCGACCGGAGGGGCCACTGAAGCTTTCTTT CASSPTGGATEAFF
TRBD1 TRBJ2-7 - TRBV5-4 TGTGCCAGCAGCAGCCGGGACAGAACCGAGCAGTACTTC CASSSRDRTEQYF
- TRBJ1-2 - TRBV6-5 TGTGCCAGCAGGGGTTCAGGGTCGTCGTCTTCTGGCTACACCTTC CASRGSGSSSSGYTF
TRBD1 TRBJ1-1 once TRBV9 TGTGCCAGCAGCTTCCAGGGGGTGAACACTGAAGCTTTCTTT CASSFQGVNTEAFF
TRBD2 TRBJ2-7 - TRBV27 TGTGCCAGCAGTTCCCCGAGCGGGAGGCCCTACGAGCAGTACTTC CASSSPSGRPYEQYF
TRBD2 TRBJ2-2 - TRBV19 TGTGCCAGTAGTATCCTTAGCGGGAGGAATGCCGGGGAGCTGTTTTTT CASSILSGRNAGELFF
- TRBJ2-5 - TRBV19 TGTGCCAGTAGTTCCCTCACCGGGGAATCAGACCCCCAAGAGACCCAGTACTTC CASSSLTGESDPQETQYF
TRBD2 TRBJ2-3 once TRBV18 TGTGCCAGCTCAGGAGGGAGGGGCGCAGATACGCAGTATTTT CASSGGRGADTQYF
TRBD2 TRBJ2-5 - TRBV7-9 TGTGCCAGCAACCGACTAGCGGGGGGAGGACAAGAGACCCAGTACTTC CASNRLAGGGQETQYF
- TRBJ1-1 once TRBV18 TGTGCCAGCTCACCGATGGGCGTCAGAACTGAAGCTTTCTTT CASSPMGVRTEAFF
TRBD1 TRBJ1-1 - TRBV30 TGTGCCTGGAGTGTGGGACAGAGAAACACTGAAGCTTTCTTT CAWSVGQRNTEAFF
- TRBJ2-3 - TRBV2 TGTGCCAGCAGTGCGGGCCAGCGCGGGGCTACAGATACGCAGTATTTT CASSAGQRGATDTQYF
TRBD2 TRBJ2-1 - TRBV9 TGTGCCAGCAGCCGTAGACAAAGGGAGGGGTATAATGAGCAGTTCTTC CASSRRQREGYNEQFF
- TRBJ2-7 - TRBV19 TGTGCCAGTAGTATAGATCAAGGCTACGAGCAGTACTTC CASSIDQGYEQYF
- TRBJ2-3 few TRBV2 TGTGCCAGCACCCCTACCTCGGATACGCAGTATTTT CASTPTSDTQYF
TRBD2 TRBJ2-6 - TRBV18 TGTGCCAGCTCACCCTCACTAGCGGGAGTCTCTGGGGCCAACGTCCTGACTTTC CASSPSLAGVSGANVLTF
TRBD1 TRBJ1-4 - TRBV10-2 TGCGCCAGCAGTCCCCCACGGACAGGGGTGACTAATGAAAAACTGTTTTTT CASSPPRTGVTNEKLFF
- TRBJ1-1 - TRBV2 TGTGCCAGCAGTGAGTCAGGGAACACTGAAGCTTTCTTT CASSESGNTEAFF
- TRBJ2-7 - TRBV5-5 TGTGCCAGCAGCTTGGTTGCAGGCTCCTACGAGCAGTACTTC CASSLVAGSYEQYF